The 8 T cell receptor beta chains reported below all come from one sample, sequenced in a study of CD8 T cells in ankylosing spondylitis. Via MiXCR, TCRdb re-called the 5' RACE reads, giving one row per CDR3 protein. This table has approximately 250,000 distinct CDR3 sequences, roughly 8.2% appearing once. The sequenced material came from blood, either unsorted or a sorted T cell fraction (not recorded which). The source is a female donor with ankylosing spondylitis or in good health (not recorded which).

This clonotype was detected ten times or more. The chain couples TRBV5-6 to TRBJ1-1; unclear D gene. The V gene's germline CDR1 is SGHDT and CDR2 YYEEEE. The length of the CDR3 is 12 residues. Trimming removed 2 bases from V and 7 bases from J, with 9 bases in between. CDR3: CASSFGEFEAFF. CDR3 in DNA: TGTGCCAGCAGCTTCGGGGAATTTGAAGCTTTCTTT.

This clonotype was found many times. The rearrangement joins TRBV24-1 to TRBJ1-2; TRBD1 matches at 10 bases. Germline values: CDR1 KGHDR, CDR2 SFDVKD. The CDR3 consists of 14 residues. The V gene end was trimmed by 4 bases and the J gene end by 5 bases; junction bases not matched to a gene: 3. In DNA form, the CDR3 reads TGTGCCACCAGTGACGCGGACAGGGGGTATGGCTACACCTTC. Its protein is CATSDADRGYGYTF.

This clonotype has a count of ten or more. The V and J genes are TRBV2 and TRBJ2-7, with 10 bases identical to TRBD1. CDR3 size: 15 residues. CDR1 is SNHLY and CDR2 is FYNNEI in the germline V gene. The trim removed 3 bases at V and 2 bases at J, leaving 4 bases unmatched. CDR3 residues: CASSEGTGDTYEQYF. The DNA of the CDR3 is TGTGCCAGCAGTGAGGGGACAGGGGATACCTACGAGCAGTACTTC.

Turning to this clonotype: A single base separates this from a much larger clone, so it may be a read error. The chain employs TRBV4-3 and TRBJ2-1, with D possibly TRBD2 on 5 matching bases. This CDR3 has 13 amino acids. Germline lookup yields CDR1 LGHNA and CDR2 YSLEER. Trimming shortened V by 6 bases and J by 9 bases, and 15 bases separated the two germline ends. The CDR3 DNA follows: TGCGCCAGCAGTGAACATGTGGCGGGTGAGCAGTTCTTC. Its translation: CASSEHVAGEQFF.

This clonotype has ten or more counts. The rearrangement links TRBV20-1 to TRBJ2-1; D is ambiguous. There are 13 residues in the CDR3. V lost 5 bases, J lost 8 bases, and 16 bases lay in between. The germline V gene encodes CDR1 DFQATT and CDR2 SNEGSKA (reference sequence). CDR3 DNA: TGCAGTGCTTACCCGGGCAGTAGTGATGAGCAGTTCTTC. This encodes CSAYPGSSDEQFF.

The chain couples TRBV11-2 to TRBJ1-1; D might be TRBD1 (6 bases). The germline V and J ends were trimmed by 5 bases and 11 bases, with 24 bases remaining between them. Germline CDR1 is SGHAT and CDR2 is FQNNGV. This CDR3 has 15 residues. The CDR3 sequence: CASSRGATGTAGAFF. The CDR3 DNA is TGTGCCAGCAGCCGAGGGGCAACAGGGACGGCCGGGGCTTTCTTT.

This clonotype was recorded at least ten times. The chain uses TRBV4-2 and TRBJ2-1; 7 positions agree with TRBD2. The CDR3 is made up of 17 amino acids. V was pared by 1 base and J by 4 bases, with 10 bases of the junction left unmatched. Germline V gene lookup returns CDR1 LGHNA and CDR2 YNFKEQ. The CDR3 sequence is CASSQGAASGSYNEQFF. CDR3 nucleotide sequence: TGTGCCAGCAGCCAAGGAGCCGCTAGCGGATCTTACAATGAGCAGTTCTTC.

Ten or more counts support this clonotype. The V and J genes are TRBV28 and TRBJ1-2; D is ambiguous. Germline assignment: CDR1 MDHEN and CDR2 SYDVKM. Trimming pared 4 bases from V and 3 bases from J, leaving 6 bases between. The CDR3 is made up of 12 amino acids. DNA of the CDR3: TGTGCCAGCAGTTCAGGCTACTATGGCTACACCTTC. Protein: CASSSGYYGYTF.